This T cell receptor beta chain was documented in a study of shared clonotypes between healthy human individuals. Points on this clone: Its antigen is unknown.

This CDR3 is 17 amino acids long. From germline, CDR1 is SQVTM and CDR2 ANQGSEA. V trimming: 2 bases; J trimming: 0 bases; junction bases outside the gene matches: 6. Donors were healthy HIV-negative adults without recently reported acute infections or vaccinations. Naive CD4+ cells were CD45RA-selected; the remaining cells were memory. General observations from the study: Naive subsets generally exceeded memory subsets in estimated richness.

This table comes from immunoSEQ multiplex PCR, and its TCRdb copy is limited to in-frame clones, with some not included. This table has over 950,000 clones, about 72% appearing once. The genes are TRBV29-1 and TRBJ2-1; the match to TRBD2 covers 11 bases. This TCR was recovered from a man between 18 and 35 years old in good health. Some clones in this sample may be carry-over from other donors' samples. The sequencing sample was made of memory CD4+ T cells from PBMCs. The subset denotes: CD45RA-negative fraction. The CDR3 loop reads CSVEPSGRFYSYNEQFF. The DNA for the CDR3 is TGCAGCGTTGAACCTAGCGGGAGGTTCTACTCCTACAATGAGCAGTTCTTC.